What follows are 28 T cell receptor beta chains derived from one specimen sequenced in a study of identical twins. Using its own MiXCR run on the 5' RACE reads, TCRdb lists one record per CDR3 protein. The table shows more than 1.5 million distinct CDR3 sequences, with around 29% occurring only once. The specimen sequenced was cord blood. The source is a newborn girl in good health.

The chain recombines TRBV20-1 with TRBJ2-3, with D perhaps matching TRBD1 or TRBD2 (5 bases each). Germline CDR1 is DFQATT and CDR2 is SNEGSKA (reference sequence). Deletions cut 0 bases from V and 3 bases from J, with 13 bases between. This CDR3 spans 15 amino acids. The CDR3 DNA reads TGCAGTGCTAGAGATTCAGGGACCGGGACAGATACGCAGTATTTT. Amino acids: CSARDSGTGTDTQYF.

This clonotype occurred a few times. The genes are TRBV4-2 and TRBJ2-4; D could derive from TRBD1 or TRBD2 (5 bases each). The germline gives CDR1 LGHNA, CDR2 YNFKEQ. This CDR3 has 17 residues. Trimming shortened V by 2 bases and J by 2 bases, and 16 bases separated the two germline ends. The CDR3 here is CASSQNPGRATKNIQYF. CDR3 DNA sequence: TGTGCCAGCAGCCAAAACCCAGGGAGAGCGACCAAAAACATTCAGTACTTC.

This clonotype showed up just a few times. The V and J genes are TRBV20-1 and TRBJ2-7; D remains ambiguous. From germline, CDR1 is DFQATT and CDR2 SNEGSKA (reference sequence). V was clipped by 6 bases and J by 2 bases, with 20 bases between them. The CDR3 covers 15 residues. In DNA, the CDR3 is TGCAGTGCCCCCTTCCCCCGGCGGAGAGCCTACGAGCAGTACTTC. Amino acids: CSAPFPRRRAYEQYF.

The table lists this clonotype with a few counts. This chain uses TRBV25-1 with TRBJ2-1, with TRBD1 matching 8 bases. Trimming at V came to 6 bases and at J to 3 bases, leaving 7 bases not matched to a gene. Germline assignment: CDR1 MGHDK and CDR2 SYGVNS. The CDR3 extends over 15 amino acids. DNA for the CDR3: TGTGCCAGCAGCTCCGGGACAGGCTTCTACAATGAGCAGTTCTTC. As protein: CASSSGTGFYNEQFF.

Worth noting for this clonotype: The junction shows a germline mismatch at one end, possibly a read error. The V call is TRBV28, the J call TRBJ1-2, with 10 positions matching TRBD1. In germline, CDR1 is MDHEN, CDR2 SYDVKM. This CDR3 comprises 15 residues. The DNA of the CDR3 is TGTGCCAGCAGTTTCCGGGACAGGGGATACTACGGCTACACCTTC. Translated: CASSFRDRGYYGYTF.

CDR3 in amino acids: CATSPRTGVGAFF. CDR3 nucleotide sequence: TGTGCCACTTCCCCTCGGACAGGGGTGGGGGCTTTCTTT. The chain has TRBV24-1 and TRBJ1-1; 9 nucleotides line up with TRBD1. CDR3 length: 13 residues. Trimming took 10 bases from V and 11 from J; bases not matched to a gene: 13. Germline lookup yields CDR1 KGHDR and CDR2 SFDVKD.

Details on this clonotype: One end of the junction is discordant with germline, which a read error may explain. CDR3 region: CGSTVALAGANEQYF. The CDR3 region has the DNA TGTGGCAGCACCGTAGCACTAGCGGGAGCAAACGAGCAGTACTTC. This rearrangement joins TRBV7-2 to TRBJ2-7; 11 bases match TRBD2. This CDR3 spans 15 amino acids. Germline V gives CDR1 SGHTA, CDR2 FQGNSA.

In its sample, this clonotype was seen a few times. This chain joins TRBV25-1 and TRBJ2-7, with 10 bases identical to TRBD2. Germline trimming cut 4 bases from V and 2 bases from J; bases unmatched to any gene: 8. Germline CDR1 reads MGHDK; CDR2 reads SYGVNS. There are 16 residues in the CDR3. CDR3 sequence reads: CASSGTSGKTTYEQYF. The CDR3 DNA reads as TGTGCCAGCAGTGGTACTAGCGGGAAGACGACCTACGAGCAGTACTTC.

This clonotype was counted at least ten times. The chain couples TRBV25-1 to TRBJ2-3, with a possible D match to TRBD1 (6 bases). Germline values: CDR1 MGHDK, CDR2 SYGVNS. The CDR3 loop spans 15 amino acids. V dropped 4 bases and J dropped 3 bases, with 14 bases sitting between them. The CDR3 here is CASSGNYRATDTQYF. The CDR3 nucleotides are TGTGCCAGCAGTGGAAACTACAGGGCAACAGATACGCAGTATTTT.

This clonotype has only a few counts. This chain links TRBV20-1 with TRBJ2-5; TRBD2 might be the D (5 bases). There are 12 residues in the CDR3. V was cut by 6 bases and J by 2 bases, with 10 bases left in between. The V gene's germline CDR1 is DFQATT and CDR2 SNEGSKA (reference sequence). The CDR3 reads CSAVGLQETQYF. The CDR3 DNA reads TGCAGTGCCGTCGGACTTCAAGAGACCCAGTACTTC.

This clonotype was seen only a few times. The chain joins TRBV7-8 to TRBJ1-5; 10 bases are a match to TRBD1. Germline CDR1 reads SGHVS; CDR2 reads FQNEAQ. The CDR3 consists of 17 residues. Unmatched junction bases numbered 11, after V lost 0 bases and J lost 9 bases. CDR3 amino acids: CASSLAYRGQGIMPQHF. CDR3 bases: TGTGCCAGCAGCTTAGCTTATCGGGGACAGGGGATCATGCCCCAGCATTTT.

The CDR3, as DNA: TGTGCCACGAGGGCCTACAATGAGCAGTTCTTC. Its protein is CATRAYNEQFF. The chain links TRBV6-5 to TRBJ2-1, with D maybe TRBD2 (5 bases). Per germline, CDR1 MNHEY and CDR2 SVGAGI. The CDR3 is 11 residues long. V shed 10 bases and J shed 2 bases, with 6 bases lying between them.

This clonotype was seen just once. This chain uses TRBV20-1 with TRBJ2-3; TRBD2 aligns across 9 bases. The CDR3 is 21 amino acids. Losses at the gene ends were 5 bases for V and 4 bases for J; bases not matched to a gene: 28. The germline V gene encodes CDR1 DFQATT and CDR2 SNEGSKA (reference sequence). DNA of the CDR3: TGCAGTGCTGCCGCCTACGTGGGTAGCGGGAGAAGGGGGGAAAGCGCAGATACGCAGTATTTT. It codes for CSAAAYVGSGRRGESADTQYF.

The gene calls are TRBV28 and TRBJ1-1; tentative D call: TRBD1 (5 bases). The CDR3 runs 21 residues. V lost 6 bases, J lost 1 base, and 33 bases lay in between. Germline assignment: CDR1 MDHEN and CDR2 SYDVKM. CDR3 protein: CASSRSRVHLAPSKPNTEAFF. CDR3 coding DNA: TGTGCCAGCAGCCGGTCCAGGGTACACCTCGCCCCGTCGAAGCCGAACACTGAAGCTTTCTTT.

This clonotype was found a few times. The chain recombines TRBV6-4 with TRBJ2-1; D is perhaps TRBD2 (6 bases). This CDR3 is built from 17 residues. Germline V gives CDR1 MRHNA, CDR2 SNTAGT. V was clipped by 6 bases and J by 2 bases, with 20 bases between them. CDR3 DNA sequence: TGTGCCAGCAGCCACCTTCTGACTAGAGATGCCTACAATGAGCAGTTCTTC. It codes for CASSHLLTRDAYNEQFF.

This clonotype was counted only a few times. This chain uses TRBV28 with TRBJ2-4; D gene uncertain. Between the trimmed V and J ends, which lost 7 bases and 10 bases, there was a span of 14 bases. Germline lookup yields CDR1 MDHEN and CDR2 SYDVKM. The CDR3 consists of 12 residues. The CDR3 here is CASTTQWGIQYF. The CDR3 nucleotides read TGTGCCAGCACCACCCAGTGGGGTATTCAGTACTTC.

This clonotype was counted a few times. V usage is TRBV20-1 and J usage is TRBJ2-3; a possible D gene is TRBD2 (6 bases). This CDR3 comprises 14 residues. Per germline, CDR1 DFQATT and CDR2 SNEGSKA (reference sequence). V lost 2 bases and J lost 2, with 11 bases in between. The CDR3, as DNA: TGCAGTGCTAGACAGCTAGCGATCACAGATACGCAGTATTTT. Its protein product is CSARQLAITDTQYF.

Details on this clonotype: An end of the junction does not agree with germline; a read error may underlie this. The DNA for the CDR3 is TGTGCCAACAGTTACCGAAGCACAGATACGCAGTATTTT. Translating it yields CANSYRSTDTQYF. This chain links TRBV12-3 or TRBV12-4 with TRBJ2-3; D is unclear. CDR3 size: 13 residues.

The chain links TRBV27 to TRBJ2-7, with D perhaps TRBD1 (5 bases). V lost 0 bases, J lost 3 bases, and 12 bases lay in between. CDR1 is MNHEY and CDR2 is SMNVEV in the germline V gene (reference sequence). The CDR3 runs 15 residues. Here the CDR3 DNA reads TGTGCCAGCAGTTTATCATCCGGACACCTCTACGAGCAGTACTTC. Residues: CASSLSSGHLYEQYF.

This clonotype was counted between two and nine times. The rearrangement uses TRBV28 and TRBJ2-1; either TRBD1 or TRBD2 may supply D (5 bases each). The ends were cut back, 9 bases at V and 5 bases at J, with 17 bases in the middle. Looked up from germline, CDR1 is MDHEN and CDR2 is SYDVKM. This CDR3 contains 14 residues. The CDR3 protein is CASRPGAKDNEQFF. CDR3 DNA sequence: TGTGCCAGTAGGCCCGGGGCAAAGGACAATGAGCAGTTCTTC.

V and J are TRBV13 and TRBJ2-5; 8 bases line up with TRBD1. Trimming at V came to 1 base and at J to 5 bases, leaving 9 bases not matched to a gene. CDR1 PRHDT and CDR2 FYEKMQ come from the germline V gene (reference sequence). This CDR3 is built from 16 residues. CDR3 in amino acids: CASSLEVGRTGETQYF. The CDR3 DNA reads TGTGCCAGCAGCTTAGAGGTCGGACGGACAGGGGAGACCCAGTACTTC.

This clonotype appeared a few times. V usage is TRBV2 and J usage is TRBJ2-1; TRBD1 matches 9 bases. Germline V gene sequence: CDR1 SNHLY, CDR2 FYNNEI. V gave up 6 bases and J gave up 4 bases; unmatched junction bases: 10. The CDR3 runs to 16 residues. This CDR3 is CASSPVGQGPYNEQFF. The CDR3 coding sequence is TGTGCCAGCAGCCCCGTTGGACAGGGGCCATACAATGAGCAGTTCTTC.

V gene TRBV6-1 combines with J gene TRBJ2-3; D ambiguous. V lost 5 bases and J lost 0, with 21 bases in between. The germline V gene encodes CDR1 MNHNS and CDR2 SASEGT. CDR3 length equals 18 residues. CDR3 sequence (DNA): TGTGCCAGCAGTCCCTTTCGGCCCTCCCGGTGGAGCACAGATACGCAGTATTTT. It yields the protein CASSPFRPSRWSTDTQYF.

The gene calls are TRBV11-1 and TRBJ2-3; 10 positions agree with TRBD2. In germline, CDR1 is SGHAT, CDR2 FQDESV (reference sequence). V gave up 5 bases and J gave up 3 bases; unmatched junction bases: 8. The CDR3 runs 16 residues. CDR3 in DNA: TGTGCCAGCAGCCCACCAGCGGGGGGGCGAACAGATACGCAGTATTTT. Amino acid sequence: CASSPPAGGRTDTQYF.

The chain employs TRBV7-2 and TRBJ2-7, with 10 bases lining up with TRBD1. Germline V gene data show CDR1 as SGHTA and CDR2 as FQGNSA. The junction had 4 bases not matched to a gene; V was cut back by 3 bases and J by 2 bases. The CDR3 is 15 residues long. CDR3 DNA: TGTGCCAGCAGCTTCCAGACAGGGGGCCCCTACGAGCAGTACTTC. Its translation is CASSFQTGGPYEQYF.

J is TRBJ2-1 and V is TRBV24-1; D possibly corresponds to TRBD2 (6 bases). Germline V lookup: CDR1 KGHDR, CDR2 SFDVKD. V was clipped by 4 bases and J by 8 bases, with 14 bases between them. The CDR3 contains 14 residues. Here the CDR3 reads CATSEVGGSDEQFF. The CDR3 DNA sequence: TGTGCCACCAGTGAGGTAGGAGGGAGTGATGAGCAGTTCTTC.

In this sample, this clonotype turned up a few times. The chain combines TRBV12-3 or TRBV12-4 with TRBJ2-5, with 10 bases matching TRBD2. This CDR3 contains 16 residues. Germline trimming cut 6 bases from V and 2 bases from J; bases unmatched to any gene: 9. As DNA, the CDR3 is TGTGCCAGCAGCCCCGAGCTAGCGGGAGTACAAGAGACCCAGTACTTC. Encoded protein: CASSPELAGVQETQYF.

This clonotype was counted between two and nine times. The chain joins TRBV7-2 to TRBJ1-6; TRBD1 matches at 7 bases. The CDR3 length is 16 residues. Germline V gene data show CDR1 as SGHTA and CDR2 as FQGNSA. Trimming took 1 base from V and 8 from J; bases not matched to a gene: 8. The CDR3 loop reads CASSLVETGSDSPLHF. In DNA, the CDR3 is TGTGCCAGCAGCTTAGTCGAGACAGGGTCTGATTCACCCCTCCACTTT.